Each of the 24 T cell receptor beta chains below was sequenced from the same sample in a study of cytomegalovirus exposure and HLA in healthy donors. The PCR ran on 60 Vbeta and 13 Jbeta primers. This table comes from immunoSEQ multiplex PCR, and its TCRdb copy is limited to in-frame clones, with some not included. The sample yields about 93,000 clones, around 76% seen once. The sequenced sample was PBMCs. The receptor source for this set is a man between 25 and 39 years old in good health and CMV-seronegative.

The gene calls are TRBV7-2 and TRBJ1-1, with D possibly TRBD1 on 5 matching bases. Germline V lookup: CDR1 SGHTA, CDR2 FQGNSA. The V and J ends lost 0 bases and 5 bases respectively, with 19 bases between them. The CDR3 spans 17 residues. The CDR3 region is CASSLATIWTGGTEAFF. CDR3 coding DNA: TGTGCCAGCAGCTTAGCAACGATTTGGACCGGGGGGACTGAAGCTTTCTTT.

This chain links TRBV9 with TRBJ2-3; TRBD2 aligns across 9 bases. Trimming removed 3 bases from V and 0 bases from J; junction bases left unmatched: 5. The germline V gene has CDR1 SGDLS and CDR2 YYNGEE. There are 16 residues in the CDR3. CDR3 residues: CASSGHSGGSTDTQYF. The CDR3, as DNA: TGTGCCAGCAGCGGACATAGCGGGGGCAGCACAGATACGCAGTATTTT. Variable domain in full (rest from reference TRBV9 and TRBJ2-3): DSGVTQTPKHLITATGQRVTLRCSPRSGDLSVYWYQQSLDQGLQFLIQYYNGEERAKGNILERFSAQQFPDLHSELNLSSLELGDSALYFCASSGHSGGSTDTQYFGPGTRLTVL.

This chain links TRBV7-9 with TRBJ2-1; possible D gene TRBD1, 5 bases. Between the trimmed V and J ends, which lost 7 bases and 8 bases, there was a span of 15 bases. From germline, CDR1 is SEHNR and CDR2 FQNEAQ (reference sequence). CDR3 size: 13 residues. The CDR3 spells CASTLSGADEQFF. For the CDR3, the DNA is TGTGCCAGCACCCTTTCTGGGGCCGATGAGCAGTTCTTC.

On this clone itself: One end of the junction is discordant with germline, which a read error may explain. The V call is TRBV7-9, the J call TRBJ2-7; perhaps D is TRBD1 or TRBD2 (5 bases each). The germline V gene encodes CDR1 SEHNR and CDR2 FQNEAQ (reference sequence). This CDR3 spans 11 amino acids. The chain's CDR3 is CSSGFSGEQYF. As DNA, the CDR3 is TGTTCCAGCGGTTTCTCAGGGGAGCAGTACTTC. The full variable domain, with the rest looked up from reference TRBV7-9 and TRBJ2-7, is DTGVSQNPRHKITKRGQNVTFRCDPISEHNRLYWYRQTLGQGPEFLTYFQNEAQLEKSRLLSDRFSAERPKGSFSTLEIQRTEQGDSAMYLCSSGFSGEQYFGPGTRLTVT.

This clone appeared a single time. The DNA of the CDR3 is TGTGCCAGCAGCGTAGGGAATAGCGGCCCTGTGGGGACCCAGTACTTC. Residues: CASSVGNSGPVGTQYF. The rearrangement uses TRBV9 and TRBJ2-5; the D gene is possibly TRBD2 (6 bases). Trimming cost V 0 bases and J 7 bases, with 19 bases left between them. CDR3 length: 16 residues. Germline CDR1 reads SGDLS; CDR2 reads YYNGEE.

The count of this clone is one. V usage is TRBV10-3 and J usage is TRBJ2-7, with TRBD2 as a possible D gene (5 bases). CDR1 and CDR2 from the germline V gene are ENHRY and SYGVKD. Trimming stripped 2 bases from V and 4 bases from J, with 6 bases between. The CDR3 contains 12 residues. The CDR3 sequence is CAISERTYEQYF. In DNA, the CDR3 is TGTGCCATCAGTGAGAGGACTTACGAGCAGTACTTC.

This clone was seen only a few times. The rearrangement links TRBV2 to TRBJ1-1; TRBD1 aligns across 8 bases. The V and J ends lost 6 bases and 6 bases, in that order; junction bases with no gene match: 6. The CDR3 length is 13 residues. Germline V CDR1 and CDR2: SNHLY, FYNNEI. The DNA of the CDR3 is TGTGCCAGCAGGGACAGGGTCATCTCTGAAGCTTTCTTT. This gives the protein CASRDRVISEAFF. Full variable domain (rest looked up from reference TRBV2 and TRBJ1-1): EPEVTQTPSHQVTQMGQEVILRCVPISNHLYFYWYRQILGQKVEFLVSFYNNEISEKSEIFDDQFSVERPDGSNFTLKIRSTKLEDSAMYFCASRDRVISEAFFGQGTRLTVV.

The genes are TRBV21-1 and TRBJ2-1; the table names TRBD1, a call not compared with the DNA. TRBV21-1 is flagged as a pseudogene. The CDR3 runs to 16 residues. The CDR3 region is CASSKENRSSYNEQFF. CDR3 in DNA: TGTGCCAGCAGCAAAGAGAACAGGAGCTCCTACAATGAGCAGTTCTTC.

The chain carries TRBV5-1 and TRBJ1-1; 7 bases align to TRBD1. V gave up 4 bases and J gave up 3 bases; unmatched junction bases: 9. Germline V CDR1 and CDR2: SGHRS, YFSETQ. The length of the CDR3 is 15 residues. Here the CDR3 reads CASSPSRQGYTEAFF. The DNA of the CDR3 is TGCGCCAGCAGCCCCTCTAGACAGGGTTACACTGAAGCTTTCTTT.

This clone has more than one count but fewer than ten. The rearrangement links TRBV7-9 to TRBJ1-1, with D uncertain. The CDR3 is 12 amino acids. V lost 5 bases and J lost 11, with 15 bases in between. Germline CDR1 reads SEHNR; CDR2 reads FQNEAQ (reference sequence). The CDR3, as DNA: TGTGCCAGCAGCGATGTCCGGACTGGTGCTTTCTTT. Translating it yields CASSDVRTGAFF.

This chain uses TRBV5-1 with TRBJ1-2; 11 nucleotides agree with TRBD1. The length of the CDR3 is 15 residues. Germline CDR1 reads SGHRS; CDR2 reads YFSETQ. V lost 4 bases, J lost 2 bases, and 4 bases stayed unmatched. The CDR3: CASSRDRGANYGYTF. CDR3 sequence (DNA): TGCGCCAGCAGCAGGGACAGGGGGGCGAACTATGGCTACACCTTC.

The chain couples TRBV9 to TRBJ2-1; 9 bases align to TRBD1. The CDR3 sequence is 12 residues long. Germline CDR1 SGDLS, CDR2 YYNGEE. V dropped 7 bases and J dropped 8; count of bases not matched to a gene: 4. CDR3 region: CASGQGRYEQFF. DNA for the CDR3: TGTGCCAGCGGACAGGGGAGGTATGAGCAGTTCTTC.

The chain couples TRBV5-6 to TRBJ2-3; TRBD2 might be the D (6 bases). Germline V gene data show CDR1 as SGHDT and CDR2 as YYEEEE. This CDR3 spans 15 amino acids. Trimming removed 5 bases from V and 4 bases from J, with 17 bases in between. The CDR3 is CASSSLKWEADTQYF. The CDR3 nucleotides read TGTGCCAGCAGTTCTCTGAAGTGGGAGGCAGATACGCAGTATTTT. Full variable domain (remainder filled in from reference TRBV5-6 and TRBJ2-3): DAGVTQSPTHLIKTRGQQVTLRCSPKSGHDTVSWYQQALGQGPQFIFQYYEEEERQRGNFPDRFSGHQFPNYSSELNVNALLLGDSALYLCASSSLKWEADTQYFGPGTRLTVL.

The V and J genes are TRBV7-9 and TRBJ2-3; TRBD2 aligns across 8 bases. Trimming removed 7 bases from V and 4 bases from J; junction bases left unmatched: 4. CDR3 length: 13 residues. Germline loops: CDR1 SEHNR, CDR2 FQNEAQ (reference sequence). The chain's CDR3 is CASNGGAADTQYF. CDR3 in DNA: TGTGCCAGCAACGGGGGGGCGGCAGATACGCAGTATTTT.

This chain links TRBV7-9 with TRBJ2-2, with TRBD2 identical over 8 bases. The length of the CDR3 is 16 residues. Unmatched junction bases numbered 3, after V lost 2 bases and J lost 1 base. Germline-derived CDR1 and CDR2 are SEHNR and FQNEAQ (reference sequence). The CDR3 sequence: CASSLFRGGNTGELFF. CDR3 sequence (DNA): TGTGCCAGCAGCTTATTCCGGGGGGGGAACACCGGGGAGCTGTTTTTT. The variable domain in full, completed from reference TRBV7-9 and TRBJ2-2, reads DTGVSQNPRHKITKRGQNVTFRCDPISEHNRLYWYRQTLGQGPEFLTYFQNEAQLEKSRLLSDRFSAERPKGSFSTLEIQRTEQGDSAMYLCASSLFRGGNTGELFFGEGSRLTVL.

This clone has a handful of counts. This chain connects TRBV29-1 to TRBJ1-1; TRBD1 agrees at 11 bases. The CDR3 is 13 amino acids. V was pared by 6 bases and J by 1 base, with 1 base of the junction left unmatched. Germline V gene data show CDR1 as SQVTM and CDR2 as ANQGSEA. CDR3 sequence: CSVGQGANTEAFF. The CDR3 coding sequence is TGCAGCGTAGGACAGGGGGCGAACACTGAAGCTTTCTTT.

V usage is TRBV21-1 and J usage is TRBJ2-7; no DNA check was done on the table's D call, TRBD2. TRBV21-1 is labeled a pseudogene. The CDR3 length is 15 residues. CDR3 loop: CASSTQGRESYEQYF. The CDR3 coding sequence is TGTGCCAGCAGCACTCAAGGACGGGAGTCCTACGAGCAGTACTTC.

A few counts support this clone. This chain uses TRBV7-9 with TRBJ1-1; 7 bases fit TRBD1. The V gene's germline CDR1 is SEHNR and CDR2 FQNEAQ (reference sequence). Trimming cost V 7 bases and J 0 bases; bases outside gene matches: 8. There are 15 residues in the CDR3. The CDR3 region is CASIRQGQMNTEAFF. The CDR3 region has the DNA TGTGCCAGCATCCGCCAGGGACAGATGAACACTGAAGCTTTCTTT.

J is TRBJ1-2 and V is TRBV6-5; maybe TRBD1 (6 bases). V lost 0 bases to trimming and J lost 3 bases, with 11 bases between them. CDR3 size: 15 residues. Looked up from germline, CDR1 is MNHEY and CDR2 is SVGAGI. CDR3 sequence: CASSYSGGGHYGYTF. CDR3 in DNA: TGTGCCAGCAGTTACTCGGGAGGGGGACACTATGGCTACACCTTC.

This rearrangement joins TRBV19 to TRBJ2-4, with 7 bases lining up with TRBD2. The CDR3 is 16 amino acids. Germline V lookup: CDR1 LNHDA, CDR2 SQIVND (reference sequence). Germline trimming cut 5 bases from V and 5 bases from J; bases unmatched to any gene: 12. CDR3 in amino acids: CASSVKSGKSQNIQYF. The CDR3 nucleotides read TGTGCCAGTAGTGTCAAAAGCGGGAAATCCCAAAACATTCAGTACTTC.

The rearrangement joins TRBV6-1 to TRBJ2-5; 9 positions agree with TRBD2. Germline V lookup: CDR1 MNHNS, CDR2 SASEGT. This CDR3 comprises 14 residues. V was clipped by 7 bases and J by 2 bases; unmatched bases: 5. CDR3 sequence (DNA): TGTGCCAGCACCATGGGACTAGCACAAGAGACCCAGTACTTC. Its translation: CASTMGLAQETQYF.

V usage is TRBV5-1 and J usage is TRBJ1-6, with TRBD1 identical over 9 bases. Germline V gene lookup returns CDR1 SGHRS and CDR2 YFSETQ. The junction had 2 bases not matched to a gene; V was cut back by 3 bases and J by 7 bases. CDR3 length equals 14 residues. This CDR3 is CASSSGTGNSPLHF. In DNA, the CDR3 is TGCGCCAGCAGCTCCGGGACAGGGAATTCACCCCTCCACTTT.

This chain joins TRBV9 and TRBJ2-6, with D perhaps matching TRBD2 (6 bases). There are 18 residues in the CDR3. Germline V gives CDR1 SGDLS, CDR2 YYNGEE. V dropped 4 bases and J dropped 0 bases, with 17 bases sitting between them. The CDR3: CASSLPRGSSSGANVLTF. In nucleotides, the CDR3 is TGTGCCAGCAGCCTCCCGCGGGGCAGCAGCTCTGGGGCCAACGTCCTGACTTTC. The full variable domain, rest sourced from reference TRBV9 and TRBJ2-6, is DSGVTQTPKHLITATGQRVTLRCSPRSGDLSVYWYQQSLDQGLQFLIQYYNGEERAKGNILERFSAQQFPDLHSELNLSSLELGDSALYFCASSLPRGSSSGANVLTFGAGSRLTVL.

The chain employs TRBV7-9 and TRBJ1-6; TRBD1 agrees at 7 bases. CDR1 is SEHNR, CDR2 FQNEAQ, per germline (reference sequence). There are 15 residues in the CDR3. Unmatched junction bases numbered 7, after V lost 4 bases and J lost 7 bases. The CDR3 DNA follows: TGTGCCAGCAGCTGGACCGGGACAGAAAATTCACCCCTCCACTTT. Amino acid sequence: CASSWTGTENSPLHF.